The 8 T cell receptor beta chains presented below share a single source sample, sequenced in a study of early T cells in non-severe SARS-CoV-2 infection. One entry per CDR3 protein, called by TCRdb with MiXCR from the 5' RACE reads. Among fewer than 85,000 distinct CDR3 sequences, more than 7.5% were seen once, and the ten largest hold 4.8%. Sample: whole blood. The origin of the receptors is an adult who was a healthcare worker with PCR-confirmed SARS-CoV-2 infection or an uninfected control (not recorded which).

This clonotype has at least ten counts. This chain joins TRBV6-6 and TRBJ2-5; D possibly uses TRBD1 or TRBD2 (5 bases each). This CDR3 region has 13 residues. With 5 bases removed from V and 4 bases from J, the gap between germline ends came to 11 bases. Germline V gene lookup returns CDR1 MNHNY and CDR2 SVGAGI (reference sequence). CDR3 sequence (DNA): TGTGCCAGCAGTCCGGGACCTAGAGAGACCCAGTACTTC. As protein: CASSPGPRETQYF.

In its sample, this clonotype was seen many times. The J gene is TRBJ1-5, the V gene TRBV7-9; D call uncertain. The germline CDR1 and CDR2 sequences are SEHNR and FQNEAQ (reference sequence). The CDR3 contains 14 residues. The V gene lost 3 bases and the J gene lost 0 bases, with 6 bases spanning the gap. The DNA for the CDR3 is TGTGCCAGCAGCTTCTCGGGTAGCAATCAGCCCCAGCATTTT. Translated: CASSFSGSNQPQHF.

This clonotype has only a few counts. The chain joins TRBV5-1 to TRBJ2-3, with 12 positions matching TRBD2. The trim removed 0 bases at V and 4 bases at J, leaving 3 bases unmatched. This CDR3 has 16 amino acids. Germline V gene sequence: CDR1 SGHRS, CDR2 YFSETQ. For the CDR3, the DNA is TGCGCCAGCAGCTTGGTACTAGCGGGAGGCGCAGATACGCAGTATTTT. It is translated as CASSLVLAGGADTQYF.

This clonotype was recorded at least ten times. The J gene is TRBJ2-2, the V gene TRBV7-7; D is perhaps TRBD2 (6 bases). CDR1 and CDR2 from the germline V gene are SSHAT and FNYEAQ (reference sequence). There are 16 residues in the CDR3. V dropped 5 bases and J dropped 7 bases, with 20 bases sitting between them. CDR3 region: CASSPLTSGGIGELFF. CDR3 DNA: TGTGCCAGCAGCCCACTCACCTCAGGCGGGATCGGGGAGCTGTTTTTT.

This clonotype was counted many times. This rearrangement joins TRBV7-9 to TRBJ2-7; weak D call: TRBD1 (5 bases). The germline gives CDR1 SEHNR, CDR2 FQNEAQ (reference sequence). CDR3 length equals 12 residues. With 3 bases removed from V and 3 bases from J, the gap between germline ends came to 6 bases. The CDR3 coding sequence is TGTGCCAGCAGCTTTCAGGGCTACGAGCAGTACTTC. Its translation is CASSFQGYEQYF. Drawing the rest from reference TRBV7-9 and TRBJ2-7, the complete variable domain is DTGVSQNPRHKITKRGQNVTFRCDPISEHNRLYWYRQTLGQGPEFLTYFQNEAQLEKSRLLSDRFSAERPKGSFSTLEIQRTEQGDSAMYLCASSFQGYEQYFGPGTRLTVT.

This sequence joins TRBV28 and TRBJ2-7, with D unresolved. The germline V and J ends were trimmed by 3 bases and 4 bases, with 19 bases remaining between them. The germline V gene has CDR1 MDHEN and CDR2 SYDVKM. CDR3 length equals 16 residues. DNA for the CDR3: TGTGCCAGCAGTTTTCCCCCCCATCAGACAACTTACGAGCAGTACTTC. This encodes CASSFPPHQTTYEQYF.

The CDR3 nucleotides are TGCGCCAGCAGCCAAGAGTGGGGACGGAACACTGAAGCTTTCTTT. Translation gives CASSQEWGRNTEAFF. This sequence joins TRBV4-1 and TRBJ1-1; D may be TRBD1 (5 bases). CDR1 and CDR2 from the germline V gene are MGHRA and YSYEKL. V lost 0 bases to trimming and J lost 1 base, with 9 bases between them. The CDR3 sequence is 15 residues long.

This clonotype was detected many times. The chain recombines TRBV2 with TRBJ2-3; possibly TRBD2 for D (6 bases). This CDR3 spans 14 amino acids. Between the trimmed V and J ends, which lost 4 bases and 1 base, there was a span of 9 bases. Looked up from germline, CDR1 is SNHLY and CDR2 is FYNNEI. The CDR3 sequence: CASSASSGTDTQYF. As DNA, the CDR3 is TGTGCCAGCAGTGCGTCTAGCGGCACAGATACGCAGTATTTT. Supplemented by reference TRBV2 and TRBJ2-3, the full variable domain reads EPEVTQTPSHQVTQMGQEVILRCVPISNHLYFYWYRQILGQKVEFLVSFYNNEISEKSEIFDDQFSVERPDGSNFTLKIRSTKLEDSAMYFCASSASSGTDTQYFGPGTRLTVL.